These T cell receptor beta chains were read from a single sample in a study of blood T cell repertoires in COVID-19. The repertoire was sequenced with immunoSEQ multiplex PCR; TCRdb's copy has only in-frame clones and lacks some. The sample gives under 350,000 clones, roughly 87% of which show up once; roughly 13% is in the top ten. Sequencing input: peripheral blood. These receptors came from a human donor in a cohort sampled during active COVID-19. The CDR3 runs from the conserved cysteine through the conserved F or W. D genes are given only for firm matches. Clone size is not always given. Where it is, it says once, few, many or a class for expanded clones.

J: TRBJ1-3
size: -
D: -
V: TRBV19
DNA: TGTGCCAGTAGTATGGGCTATCTCTCTGGAAACACCATATATTTT
CDR3: CASSMGYLSGNTIYF

J: TRBJ2-1
size: -
D: TRBD2
V: TRBV7-3
DNA: TGTGCCAGCAGCTGGACTAGCGGGGGTCGGAGTGAGCAGTTCTTC
CDR3: CASSWTSGGRSEQFF

J: TRBJ1-2
size: -
D: -
V: TRBV19
DNA: TGTGCCAGTGGGGCGTCGACAGCATATGGCTACACCTTC
CDR3: CASGASTAYGYTF

J: TRBJ1-5
size: -
D: -
V: TRBV18
DNA: TGTGCCAGCTCGGCGACATCCTATAGCAATCAGCCCCAGCATTTT
CDR3: CASSATSYSNQPQHF

J: TRBJ2-7
size: -
D: -
V: TRBV12-3/TRBV12-4
DNA: TGTGCCAGCAGCCGGACTACCTCCTACGAGCAGTACTTC
CDR3: CASSRTTSYEQYF

J: TRBJ1-5
size: -
D: TRBD1
V: TRBV6-5
DNA: TGTGCCAGCAGGGACTGGACAGGGCAGGTGCCCCAGCATTTT
CDR3: CASRDWTGQVPQHF

J: TRBJ1-2
size: -
D: TRBD1
V: TRBV7-2
DNA: TGTGCCAGCAGCCCGAGGGGGCTAGAAGGCTACACCTTC
CDR3: CASSPRGLEGYTF

J: TRBJ2-1
size: -
D: -
V: TRBV7-9
DNA: TGTGCCAGCAGCTTAATCCCGGGAGCAATAGCGCAGTTCTTC
CDR3: CASSLIPGAIAQFF

J: TRBJ2-5
size: once
D: -
V: TRBV27
DNA: TGTGCCAGCAGTTTTGGAGAGGCGGAGACCCAGTACTTC
CDR3: CASSFGEAETQYF

J: TRBJ2-5
size: -
D: -
V: TRBV2
DNA: TGTGCCAGCAGTGAAAGGGGCTTTGAGACCCAGTACTTC
CDR3: CASSERGFETQYF

J: TRBJ2-1
size: -
D: TRBD2
V: TRBV4-1
DNA: TGCGCCAGCAGCAAAGCGACAGCAAAGCTAGCGGGAGCTGGTAATGAGCAGTTCTTC
CDR3: CASSKATAKLAGAGNEQFF

J: TRBJ1-4
size: -
D: TRBD1
V: TRBV18
DNA: TGTGCCAGCTCCCAAAGGACAGGGAAGGAAAAACTGTTTTTT
CDR3: CASSQRTGKEKLFF

J: TRBJ2-1
size: -
D: -
V: TRBV5-1
DNA: TGCGCCAGCAGCTTGGGGATGAGGGACAATGAGCAGTTCTTC
CDR3: CASSLGMRDNEQFF

J: TRBJ2-1
size: -
D: TRBD2
V: TRBV19
DNA: TGTGCCAGTAGTATAGGCGGGAGTGAGCAGTTCTTC
CDR3: CASSIGGSEQFF

J: TRBJ1-2
size: -
D: TRBD1
V: TRBV6-5
DNA: TGTGCCAGCAGCTACCGGGCCCCCGACAGGGGATGGGGCTACACCTTC
CDR3: CASSYRAPDRGWGYTF

J: TRBJ1-4
size: once
D: -
V: TRBV27
DNA: TGTGCCAGCAGTCGATCGACAGGCTCTAATGAAAAACTGTTTTTT
CDR3: CASSRSTGSNEKLFF

J: TRBJ2-7
size: -
D: -
V: TRBV18
DNA: TGTGCCAGCTCACCTAGCGCCCTAGGCGGCGAGCAGTACTTC
CDR3: CASSPSALGGEQYF

J: TRBJ2-7
size: once
D: -
V: TRBV11-2
DNA: TGTGCCAGCAGCCTCTCCGGCTACGAGCAGTACTTC
CDR3: CASSLSGYEQYF

J: TRBJ2-1
size: -
D: TRBD2
V: TRBV18
DNA: TGTGCCAGCTCACGCGGGGGACTCCGGGATGGAGCTGATGAGCAGTTCTTC
CDR3: CASSRGGLRDGADEQFF

J: TRBJ2-7
size: -
D: TRBD2
V: TRBV19
DNA: TGTGCCAGTAGTAGCCTCCGACTAGCGGGAGTGATCGAGCAGTACTTC
CDR3: CASSSLRLAGVIEQYF

J: TRBJ2-7
size: -
D: TRBD1
V: TRBV5-4
DNA: TGTGCCAGCAGCCTGAGGACAGGGAGCTCCTACGAGCAGTACTTC
CDR3: CASSLRTGSSYEQYF

J: TRBJ1-6
size: few
D: -
V: TRBV27
DNA: TGTGCCAGCAGTACCAGACAGGTTACTTCACCCCTCCACTTT
CDR3: CASSTRQVTSPLHF